This TCR beta chain was retrieved from a study of CD8 T cells in Susac syndrome. Remarks on this clonotype: The antigen is not known.

Study-wide findings and caveats: The study recognized that the number of individuals in its TCR sequencing and HLA analysis was relatively small.

The authors reverse transcribed roughly 0.5 to 1 ug RNA with random hexamers. TCRdb recomputed calls from the immunoSEQ multiplex PCR reads with MiXCR, one row per CDR3 protein. In the table there are around 79,000 distinct CDR3 sequences, approximately 95% of which are singletons. Germline lookup yields CDR1 DFQATT and CDR2 SNEGSKA (reference sequence). Trimming cost V 1 base and J 5 bases; bases outside gene matches: 14. The CDR3 contains 17 residues. The chain links TRBV20-1 to TRBJ2-5, with 9 bases aligning to TRBD2. The receptor's source is a human donor with Susac syndrome. Sequenced sample: CD8+ T cells from PBMCs. The CDR3 DNA sequence: TGCAGTGCTAGAGTAGCGGGGGCCACAAGAAGCTCGGAGACCCAGTACTTC. It specifies CSARVAGATRSSETQYF.